This TCR beta chain came from a study of Graves' ophthalmopathy and Graves' hyperthyroidism (dated by TCRdb to the late 2010s). As for the study more broadly: Stable hyperthyroidism was defined as no progression to ophthalmopathy within 18 months of follow-up. To explore V-J signatures that distinguish ophthalmopathy from hyperthyroidism, a discovery set of around 100 patients was enrolled, made up of 40 to 45 with ophthalmopathy and some 60 with stable hyperthyroidism. In five or six hyperthyroidism patients, T-cell repertoires of thyroid tissue and blood were compared. The study used signatures of the TCR beta repertoire to tell Graves' ophthalmopathy apart from Graves' hyperthyroidism and to predict which patients would progress to ophthalmopathy. The independent validation cohort included around 19 hyperthyroidism patients plus 17 patients who later progressed from hyperthyroidism to ophthalmopathy. In total, 135 blood samples were TCR-sequenced: approximately 42 ophthalmopathy, over 70 hyperthyroidism and roughly 17 hyperthyroidism-to-ophthalmopathy patients. Once sampling was done, hyperthyroidism patients were given methimazole at a starting dose of 30 mg daily, while ophthalmopathy patients were given high-dose intravenous methylprednisolone.

The V and J ends are trimmed by 3 bases and 9 bases, leaving 27 bases between them. The germline V gene specifies MDHEN as CDR1 and SYDVKM as CDR2. Including cysteine and phenylalanine, the CDR3 has 18 amino acids. Just the 54-base CDR3 DNA is kept, in frame starting at base 1. Concerning this clonotype itself: Its antigen has not been determined. It has no much larger one-base neighbor in the sample; base qualities were not kept.

For repertoire sequencing, the TCR beta CDR3 regions were amplified from RNA transcripts. The first round of RT-PCR was done with HTBI primers and the Qiagen OneStep RT-PCR kit, and was followed by a second round of multiplex PCR, then size selection and purification. Libraries were sequenced paired-end with 100 bp reads on an Illumina HiSeq2000. Per the source publication's procedure: SOAPnuke was used to process the reads, removing any read that contained adapters or uncalled bases, had a mean Phred below 15, or lacked an exact match to the constant primer or identifier. COPE v1.2.5 was used to merge high-quality paired reads. Unique nucleotide sequences were defined as clonotypes and aligned to IMGT TRB V, D and J references using MiTCR v1.1. Only V-J combinations with frequency above 0.0001 were analysed, covering 98% to 99.2% of repertoires. A TCR clonal expansion and chaos score per V-J combination was defined as the ratio of F50 clonal expansion to chaos observed in the TCRdist matrix. Welch's t-statistics and random forest were used to narrow the features down to approximately 13 V-J combinations, which were then fed into a naive Bayes classifier. The similarity between thyroid and blood repertoires was quantified using the Morisita-Horn index. TCRdb reprocessing: public reads trimmed at Q25 with fastp, clones called with MiXCR, in-frame beta chains kept. One record per CDR3 amino acid sequence lists the most common genes and DNA. The V and J calls reflect TCRdb's pipeline rather than the authors' work. In this sample the table shows around 1,000,000 distinct CDR3 sequences, about 38% of which occur a single time. Clones ranked in the top ten supply 11% of the sample.

Study-wide conclusions, independent of this receptor: Most expanded thyroid clonotypes with a frequency above 0.001 also appeared in blood, which suggests that blood repertoires may reflect the immune response in the thyroid. In validation, the model predicted ophthalmopathy progression with about 71% sensitivity and roughly 72% specificity; 12 predicted patients were CT-confirmed with GO in a median of approximately 6.5 months. Ophthalmopathy was separated from stable hyperthyroidism by the 13-signature model with roughly 90% sensitivity and about 81% specificity in cross-validation and with 80%/75% in the test set. Sample size was not predetermined statistically, and investigators were not blinded to group allocation.

Patients with hyperthyroidism were aged 18 to 65 years, had been newly diagnosed, and had a disease duration of less than 2 months. Patients with other autoimmune diseases, uncontrolled infections, pregnancy or lactation were excluded. Clinical symptoms, serum thyroxine, TRAb, thyroid ultrasound and orbital computed tomography were used for diagnosis. Total RNA was extracted with Trizol reagent and quality-checked on an Agilent 2100 Bioanalyzer. The clonotype comes from an adult man with Graves' hyperthyroidism. The chain joins TRBV28 to TRBJ1-5; too little of a D gene remains to name it. Specimen: peripheral blood or thyroid tissue (not recorded which). The CDR3 in this case is CASSFRRAQSWMKMPQHF. The sequenced DNA is TGTGCCAGCAGTTTCCGGCGGGCCCAATCATGGATGAAGATGCCCCAGCATTTT.